This entry is about one T cell receptor beta chain. These data are taken from a study of T cell responses to AZD1222 COVID-19 vaccine. Libraries were prepared by immunoSEQ multiplex PCR; TCRdb keeps only in-frame clonotypes and omits some of them. This table has some 91,000 clones, 89% appearing once. Sample: peripheral blood, taken on day 0 of AZD1222 vaccination. This TCR came from an adult in good health.

The CDR3 DNA is TGTGCCAGCAGCTTAGGGCGGAGCACAGATACGCAGTATTTT. This gives the protein CASSLGRSTDTQYF. This chain uses TRBV7-3 with TRBJ2-3; D gene uncertain. Germline-derived CDR1 and CDR2 are SGHTA and FQGTGA. This CDR3 has 14 residues. V was cut by 2 bases and J by 0 bases, with 6 bases left in between.